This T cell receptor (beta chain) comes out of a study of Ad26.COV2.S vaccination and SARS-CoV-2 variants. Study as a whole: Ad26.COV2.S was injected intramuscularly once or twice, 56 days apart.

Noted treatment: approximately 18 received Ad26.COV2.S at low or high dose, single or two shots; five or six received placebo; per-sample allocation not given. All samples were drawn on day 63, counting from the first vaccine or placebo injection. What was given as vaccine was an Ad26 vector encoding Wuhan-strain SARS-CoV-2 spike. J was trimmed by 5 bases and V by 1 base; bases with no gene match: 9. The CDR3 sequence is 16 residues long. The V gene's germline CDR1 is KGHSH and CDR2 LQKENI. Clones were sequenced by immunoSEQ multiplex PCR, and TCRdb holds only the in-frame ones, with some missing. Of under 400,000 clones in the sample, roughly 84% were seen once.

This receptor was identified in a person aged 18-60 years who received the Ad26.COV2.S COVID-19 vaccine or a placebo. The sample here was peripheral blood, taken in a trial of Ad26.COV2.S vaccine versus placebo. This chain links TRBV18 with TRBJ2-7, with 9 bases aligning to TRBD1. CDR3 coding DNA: TGTGCCAGCTCACCACTAGGGACAGGGCCGGCGCACGAGCAGTACTTC. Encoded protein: CASSPLGTGPAHEQYF.